The T cell receptor beta chain described here comes from a study of cytomegalovirus exposure and HLA in healthy donors. The CDR3 loop spans 14 amino acids. CDR1 and CDR2 from the germline V gene are SGDLS and YYNGEE. V lost 3 bases, J lost 3 bases, and 12 bases lay in between. Findings of the study overall: Reportedly, TCR beta sequences accurately predicted HLA-A and HLA-B alleles in most subjects. Later analysis placed DRB1 highest and HLA-C lowest in TCR association rates, which differed by HLA locus.

Remarks on this clone: Antigen specificity is unknown.

PCR was performed using 60 Vbeta and 13 Jbeta primers. Repertoires were generated with immunoSEQ multiplex PCR, while TCRdb's copy carries only in-frame clones and drops some. The sample includes under 70,000 clones. The source material was PBMCs. V gene TRBV9 combines with J gene TRBJ1-2; tentative D call: TRBD1 (5 bases). The clonotype was recovered from a woman between 18 and 29 years old in good health and CMV-seronegative. As DNA, the CDR3 is TGTGCCAGCAGCGAAGACGGACACTACTATGGCTACACCTTC. Protein: CASSEDGHYYGYTF.